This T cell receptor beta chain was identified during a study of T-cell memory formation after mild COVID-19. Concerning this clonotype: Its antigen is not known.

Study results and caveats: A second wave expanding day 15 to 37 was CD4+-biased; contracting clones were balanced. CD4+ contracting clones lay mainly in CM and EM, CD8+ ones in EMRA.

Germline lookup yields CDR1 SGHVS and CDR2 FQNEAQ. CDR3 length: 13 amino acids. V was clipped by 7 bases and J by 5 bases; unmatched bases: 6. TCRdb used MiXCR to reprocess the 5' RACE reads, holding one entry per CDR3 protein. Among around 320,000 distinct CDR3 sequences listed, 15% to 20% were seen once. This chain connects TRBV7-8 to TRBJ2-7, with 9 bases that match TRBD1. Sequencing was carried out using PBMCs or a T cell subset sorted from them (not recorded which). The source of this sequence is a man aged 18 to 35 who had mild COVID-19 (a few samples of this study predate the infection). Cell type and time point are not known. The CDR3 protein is CASTRDRDHEQYF. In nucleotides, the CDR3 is TGTGCCAGCACTCGGGACAGGGATCACGAGCAGTACTTC. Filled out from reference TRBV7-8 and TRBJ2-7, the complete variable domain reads GAGVSQSPRYKVAKRGQDVALRCDPISGHVSLFWYQQALGQGPEFLTYFQNEAQLDKSGLPSDRFFAERPEGSVSTLKIQRTQQEDSAVYLCASTRDRDHEQYFGPGTRLTVT.